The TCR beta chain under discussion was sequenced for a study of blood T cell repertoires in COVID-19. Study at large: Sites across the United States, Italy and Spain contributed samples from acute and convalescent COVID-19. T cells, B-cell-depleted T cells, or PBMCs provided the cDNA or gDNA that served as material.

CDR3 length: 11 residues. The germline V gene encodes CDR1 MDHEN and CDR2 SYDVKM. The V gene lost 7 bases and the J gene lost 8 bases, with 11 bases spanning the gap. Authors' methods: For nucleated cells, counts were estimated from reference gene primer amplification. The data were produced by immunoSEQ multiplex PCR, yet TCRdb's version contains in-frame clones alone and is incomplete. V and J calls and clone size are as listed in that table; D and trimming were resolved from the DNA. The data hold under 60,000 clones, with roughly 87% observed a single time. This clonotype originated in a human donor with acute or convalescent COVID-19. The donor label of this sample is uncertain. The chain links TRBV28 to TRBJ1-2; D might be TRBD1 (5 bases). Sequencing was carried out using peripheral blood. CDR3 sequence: CASKQARGYTF. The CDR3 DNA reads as TGTGCCAGCAAACAGGCTCGGGGCTACACCTTC.